The next 13 T cell receptor beta chains were all read from a single sample in a study of T cell repertoires in ileal Crohn's disease. Noted time point: proximal margin of the surgical specimen (macroscopically non-inflamed). Sequenced by immunoSEQ multiplex PCR; TCRdb stores in-frame clones only, minus some. The data contain thousands of clones, around 77% of them singletons. The specimen sequenced was ileal tissue. These receptors were obtained from an adult with Crohn's disease.

The chain joins TRBV4-2 to TRBJ2-7; D gene ambiguous. V gave up 0 bases and J gave up 0 bases, with 9 bases separating them. Germline CDR1 and CDR2: LGHNA and YNFKEQ. The length of the CDR3 is 15 residues. The CDR3 bases are TGTGCCAGCAGCCAAGACCCGGTGGACTCCTACGAGCAGTACTTC. It translates to CASSQDPVDSYEQYF.

For the CDR3, the DNA is TGTGCCAGCAGCTTGAACACAGGGAGGTGGTACTATGGCTACACCTTC. Protein sequence: CASSLNTGRWYYGYTF. The chain is built from TRBV5-6 and TRBJ1-2, with D tentatively TRBD1 (6 bases). Germline CDR1 reads SGHDT; CDR2 reads YYEEEE. This CDR3 is 16 amino acids long. The germline V and J ends were trimmed by 1 base and 3 bases, with 16 bases remaining between them. Drawing the rest from reference TRBV5-6 and TRBJ1-2, the complete variable domain is DAGVTQSPTHLIKTRGQQVTLRCSPKSGHDTVSWYQQALGQGPQFIFQYYEEEERQRGNFPDRFSGHQFPNYSSELNVNALLLGDSALYLCASSLNTGRWYYGYTFGSGTRLTVV.

The rearrangement joins TRBV27 to TRBJ2-7; TRBD2 agrees at 8 bases. The CDR3 runs 14 residues. J lost 0 bases, V lost 6 bases, and 4 bases had no gene match. Germline V lookup: CDR1 MNHEY, CDR2 SMNVEV (reference sequence). The CDR3 region has the DNA TGTGCCAGCAGAGCGGGGGCGAGCTCCTACGAGCAGTACTTC. It translates to CASRAGASSYEQYF.

The genes are TRBV6-6 and TRBJ2-1; D is undetermined. CDR3 length: 11 residues. The V end lost 5 bases, the J end lost 6 bases, and 5 bases lay between the germline ends. From germline, CDR1 is MNHNY and CDR2 SVGAGI (reference sequence). The CDR3 nucleotides read TGTGCCAGCAGTACCCTCAATGAGCAGTTCTTC. This translates into CASSTLNEQFF.

The CDR3 sequence is CAWSVQIEKEQFF. CDR3 DNA sequence: TGTGCCTGGAGTGTACAAATCGAGAAGGAGCAGTTCTTC. This sequence joins TRBV30 and TRBJ2-1; D unresolved. Germline V CDR1 and CDR2: GTSNPN, SVGIG (reference sequence). This CDR3 region has 13 residues. Trimming removed 0 bases from V and 10 bases from J, with 13 bases in between.

This chain links TRBV27 with TRBJ1-4, with TRBD1 identical over 7 bases. The germline CDR1 and CDR2 sequences are MNHEY and SMNVEV (reference sequence). V was pared by 5 bases and J by 7 bases, with 13 bases of the junction left unmatched. CDR3 length: 16 residues. CDR3 protein: CASSPLTGVLGEKLFF. As DNA, the CDR3 is TGTGCCAGCAGTCCCCTCACAGGGGTGTTGGGTGAAAAACTGTTTTTT. Looking up the rest from reference TRBV27 and TRBJ1-4 gives the full variable domain: EAQVTQNPRYLITVTGKKLTVTCSQNMNHEYMSWYRQDPGLGLRQIYYSMNVEVTDKGDVPEGYKVSRKEKRNFPLILESPSPNQTSLYFCASSPLTGVLGEKLFFGSGTQLSVL.

This clone was counted only a few times. Other DNA variants within this sample encode the same CDR3. This chain joins TRBV7-9 and TRBJ2-3; D call uncertain. Germline V CDR1 and CDR2: SEHNR, FQNEAQ (reference sequence). There are 12 residues in the CDR3. V was cut by 5 bases and J by 4 bases, with 7 bases left in between. CDR3 loop: CASSPAPDTQYF. In DNA, the CDR3 is TGTGCCAGCAGCCCCGCCCCAGATACGCAGTATTTT.

This chain uses TRBV5-1 with TRBJ2-3; D might be TRBD2 (5 bases). V was trimmed by 0 bases and J by 5 bases, leaving 13 bases between them. Germline V gene lookup returns CDR1 SGHRS and CDR2 YFSETQ. The CDR3 spans 15 residues. The CDR3 sequence is CASSLGGFVIDTQYF. The CDR3 DNA reads TGCGCCAGCAGCTTGGGCGGGTTCGTAATAGATACGCAGTATTTT.

The rearrangement uses TRBV7-9 and TRBJ2-5; 8 positions match TRBD1. Trimming cost V 4 bases and J 5 bases; bases outside gene matches: 6. The CDR3 runs 14 residues. Germline V gene data show CDR1 as SEHNR and CDR2 as FQNEAQ (reference sequence). The CDR3 reads CASSSSTGGETQYF. CDR3 sequence (DNA): TGTGCCAGCAGCTCCTCAACAGGGGGGGAGACCCAGTACTTC.

The rearrangement links TRBV5-4 to TRBJ1-1, with D possibly matching TRBD1 (5 bases). CDR3 size: 15 residues. V lost 0 bases to trimming and J lost 0 bases, with 9 bases between them. The germline gives CDR1 SGHNT, CDR2 YYREEE (reference sequence). The DNA of the CDR3 is TGTGCCAGCAGCTTGGTAGGGGCCATGAACACTGAAGCTTTCTTT. Encoded protein: CASSLVGAMNTEAFF.

This clone was counted between two and nine times. The chain combines TRBV28 with TRBJ2-7, with unresolved D. V gave up 2 bases and J gave up 3 bases, with 14 bases separating them. Germline CDR1 and CDR2: MDHEN and SYDVKM. This CDR3 has 15 residues. CDR3 bases: TGTGCCAGCAGTTTACCCCTGGACGGTTACTACGAGCAGTACTTC. Its translation: CASSLPLDGYYEQYF.

The V gene is TRBV7-9, the J gene TRBJ1-3, with no clear D. V lost 2 bases to trimming and J lost 1 base, with 9 bases between them. The CDR3 length is 15 residues. Germline V gene data show CDR1 as SEHNR and CDR2 as FQNEAQ (reference sequence). The CDR3 region is CASSLNSLSGNTIYF. The DNA for the CDR3 is TGTGCCAGCAGCTTAAACAGTTTGTCTGGAAACACCATATATTTT.

This clone was seen once. This rearrangement joins TRBV10-3 to TRBJ1-2; no clear D gene. This CDR3 spans 11 amino acids. Trimming took 4 bases from V and 14 from J, leaving 14 bases between them. Germline CDR1 is ENHRY and CDR2 is SYGVKD. This chain's CDR3 is CAISGAANLTF. CDR3 bases: TGTGCCATCAGTGGGGCCGCAAATTTAACCTTC.